The clone carrying this T cell receptor beta chain was counted a few times. The antigen is undetermined. Its ends do not fully match the called genes, so a read error is possible. Germline V lookup: CDR1 SGHAT, CDR2 FQNNGV. The CDR3 sequence is 19 residues long. The entry originates in a study of Graves' ophthalmopathy and Graves' hyperthyroidism. General study findings and limits: Sensitivity of around 64% and specificity of 72% to 80% were achieved by the model that predicted ophthalmopathy progression. A classifier, a 13-signature model, separated ophthalmopathy from stable hyperthyroidism with 87.88% sensitivity and less than 83% specificity.

Amplification of TCR beta CDR3 regions used RNA transcripts. Second-round multiplex PCR came after a first-round RT-PCR that employed HTBI primers. MiXCR, applied by TCRdb to the multiplex PCR reads, yields one record per CDR3 protein. The data hold 560,000 or so distinct CDR3 sequences, with 39% observed a single time. Sequencing was done on a sample of peripheral blood or thyroid tissue (not recorded which). The TCR originated in an adult man with Graves' hyperthyroidism. V is TRBV11-2 and J is TRBJ1-3; the match to TRBD1 covers 9 bases. The CDR3 loop is CASSSYRGLVGASRNTIYF. The CDR3 nucleotides are TGTGCCAGCAGCTCGTACAGGGGGCTGGTGGGCGCCTCTAGAAACACCATATATTTT.